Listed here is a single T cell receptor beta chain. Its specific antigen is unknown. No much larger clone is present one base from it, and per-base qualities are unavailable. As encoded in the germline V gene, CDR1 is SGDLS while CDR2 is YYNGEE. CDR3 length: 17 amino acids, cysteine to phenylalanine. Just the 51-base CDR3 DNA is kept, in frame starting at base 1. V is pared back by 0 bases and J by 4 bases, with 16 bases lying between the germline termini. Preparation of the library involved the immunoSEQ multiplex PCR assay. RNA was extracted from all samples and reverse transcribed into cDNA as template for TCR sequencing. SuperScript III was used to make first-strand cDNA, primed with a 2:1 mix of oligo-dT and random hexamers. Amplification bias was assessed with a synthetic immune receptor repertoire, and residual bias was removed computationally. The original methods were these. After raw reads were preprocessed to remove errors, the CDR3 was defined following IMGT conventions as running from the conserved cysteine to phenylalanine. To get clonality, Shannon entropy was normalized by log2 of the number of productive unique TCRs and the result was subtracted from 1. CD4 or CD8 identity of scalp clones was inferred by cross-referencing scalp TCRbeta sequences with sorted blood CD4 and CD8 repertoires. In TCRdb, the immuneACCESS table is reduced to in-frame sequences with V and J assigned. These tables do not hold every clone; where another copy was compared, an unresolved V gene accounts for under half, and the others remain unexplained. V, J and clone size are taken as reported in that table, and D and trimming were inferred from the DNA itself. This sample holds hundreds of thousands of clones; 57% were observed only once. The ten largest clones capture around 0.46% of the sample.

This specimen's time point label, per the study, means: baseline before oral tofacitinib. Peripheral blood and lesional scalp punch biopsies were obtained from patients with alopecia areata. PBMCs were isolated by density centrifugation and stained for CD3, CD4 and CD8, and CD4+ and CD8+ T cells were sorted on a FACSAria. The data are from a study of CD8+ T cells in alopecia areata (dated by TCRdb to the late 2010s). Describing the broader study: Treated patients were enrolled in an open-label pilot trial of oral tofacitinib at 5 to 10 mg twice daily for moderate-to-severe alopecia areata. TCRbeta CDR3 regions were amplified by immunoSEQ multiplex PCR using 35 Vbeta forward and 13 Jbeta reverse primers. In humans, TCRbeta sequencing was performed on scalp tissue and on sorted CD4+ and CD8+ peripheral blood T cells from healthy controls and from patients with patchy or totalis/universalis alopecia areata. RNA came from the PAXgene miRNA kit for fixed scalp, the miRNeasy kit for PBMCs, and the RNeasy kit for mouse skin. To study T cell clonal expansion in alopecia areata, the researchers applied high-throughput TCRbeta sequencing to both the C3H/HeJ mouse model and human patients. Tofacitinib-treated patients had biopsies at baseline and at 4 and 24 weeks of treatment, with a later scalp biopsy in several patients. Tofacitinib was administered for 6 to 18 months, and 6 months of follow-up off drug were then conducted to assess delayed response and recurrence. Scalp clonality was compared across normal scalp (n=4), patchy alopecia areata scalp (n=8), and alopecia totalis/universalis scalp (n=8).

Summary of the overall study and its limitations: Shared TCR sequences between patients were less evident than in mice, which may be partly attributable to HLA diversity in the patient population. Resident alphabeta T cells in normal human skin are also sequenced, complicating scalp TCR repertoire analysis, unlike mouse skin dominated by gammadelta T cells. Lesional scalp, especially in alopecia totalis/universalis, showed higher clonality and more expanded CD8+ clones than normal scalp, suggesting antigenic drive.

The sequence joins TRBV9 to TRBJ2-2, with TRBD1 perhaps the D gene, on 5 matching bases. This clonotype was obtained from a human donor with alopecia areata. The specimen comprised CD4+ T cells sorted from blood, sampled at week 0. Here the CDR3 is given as CASSVVSGRVGTGELFF. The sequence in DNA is TGTGCCAGCAGCGTAGTTTCTGGCAGGGTAGGCACCGGGGAGCTGTTTTTT.